Below are 26 T cell receptor beta chains sequenced from a single sample in a study of response to subunit inactivated influenza vaccine. TCRdb redid the calling of the RT-PCR reads with MiXCR, one entry per CDR3 protein. The sample consists of around 650,000 distinct CDR3 sequences, about a sixth of them appearing once. The sample consisted of PBMCs from blood, taken about 13 days after vaccination. The receptors here all came from a man between 50 and 59 years old who received an inactivated influenza vaccine.

The chain combines TRBV14 with TRBJ2-1; D unclear. V lost 0 bases to trimming and J lost 0 bases, with 12 bases between them. The CDR3 runs 17 residues. The germline V gene has CDR1 SGHDN and CDR2 FVKESK. The CDR3 loop reads CASSQENGITSYNEQFF. CDR3 nucleotide sequence: TGTGCCAGCAGCCAAGAGAATGGGATTACCTCCTACAATGAGCAGTTCTTC.

In its sample, this clonotype was seen a few times. The chain employs TRBV5-1 and TRBJ1-1; the D gene is possibly TRBD1 (5 bases). The CDR3 contains 14 residues. V lost 1 base and J lost 4, with 11 bases in between. CDR1 is SGHRS, CDR2 YFSETQ, per germline. CDR3 sequence (DNA): TGCGCCAGCAGCTTGTTCCCAGGGTCCACTGAAGCTTTCTTT. Translating it yields CASSLFPGSTEAFF.

The rearrangement links TRBV12-3 or TRBV12-4 to TRBJ1-5, with D tentatively TRBD1 (5 bases). With 3 bases removed from V and 5 bases from J, the gap between germline ends came to 8 bases. The CDR3 is 13 residues long. CDR3 DNA: TGTGCCAGCAGTTTGGGGCATTATCAGCCCCAGCATTTT. Protein product: CASSLGHYQPQHF.

This rearrangement joins TRBV4-3 to TRBJ2-1, with TRBD2 matching 9 bases. The CDR3 runs to 16 residues. In germline, CDR1 is LGHNA, CDR2 YSLEER. Trimming removed 1 base from V and 6 bases from J; junction bases left unmatched: 7. The CDR3: CASSQGPGTSLNEQFF. The DNA of the CDR3 is TGCGCCAGCAGCCAAGGCCCCGGGACTAGCCTCAATGAGCAGTTCTTC.

DNA for the CDR3: TGTGCCGGCGGGACAGGGGGTGGCTACACCTTC. Its protein product is CAGGTGGGYTF. The rearrangement links TRBV6-2 or TRBV6-3 to TRBJ1-2; 11 bases line up with TRBD1. Germline V gene lookup returns CDR1 MNHEY and CDR2 SVGEGT. The CDR3 consists of 11 residues. V shed 11 bases, J shed 7 bases, and the junction held 3 bases outside the gene matches.

The chain employs TRBV5-1 and TRBJ2-5, with unresolved D. Germline-derived CDR1 and CDR2 are SGHRS and YFSETQ. Trimming stripped 0 bases from V and 5 bases from J, with 14 bases between. There are 15 residues in the CDR3. The CDR3 is CASSLDVGYGETQYF. The CDR3 nucleotides are TGCGCCAGCAGCTTGGACGTCGGGTATGGGGAGACCCAGTACTTC.

This clonotype was seen repeatedly, ten times or more. The chain is built from TRBV27 and TRBJ2-1; 7 bases match TRBD2. The CDR3 has 15 residues. Germline V CDR1 and CDR2: MNHEY, SMNVEV (reference sequence). V lost 6 bases and J lost 4; bases outside the gene matches: 9. The CDR3 region has the DNA TGTGCCAGCAGGACAATAGCGGGTAATTACAATGAGCAGTTCTTC. Its translation: CASRTIAGNYNEQFF.

This clonotype appeared a few times. CDR3 region: CASSLGGLTAYEQYF. DNA for the CDR3: TGCGCCAGCAGCTTGGGTGGGCTGACAGCTTACGAGCAGTACTTC. The V and J genes are TRBV5-1 and TRBJ2-7, with D possibly matching TRBD1 (5 bases). Germline CDR1 SGHRS, CDR2 YFSETQ. This CDR3 is built from 15 residues. With 0 bases removed from V and 4 bases from J, the gap between germline ends came to 14 bases.

This clonotype was counted many times. The chain recombines TRBV12-3 or TRBV12-4 with TRBJ2-1; no firm D call. The CDR3 extends over 16 amino acids. Trimming removed 3 bases from V and 6 bases from J, with 18 bases in between. For the CDR3, the DNA is TGTGCCAGCAGTTTGGGTTCCGGCGCAGTTGGCAATGAGCAGTTCTTC. Its protein is CASSLGSGAVGNEQFF.

The chain couples TRBV6-1 to TRBJ1-2; the D is unclear. The germline V gene encodes CDR1 MNHNS and CDR2 SASEGT. Trimming stripped 7 bases from V and 0 bases from J, with 9 bases between. The CDR3 has 13 amino acids. CDR3 sequence reads: CASTTEPNYGYTF. The CDR3 coding sequence is TGTGCCAGCACGACGGAGCCTAACTATGGCTACACCTTC.

This clonotype was found many times. The chain combines TRBV6-1 with TRBJ1-1, with TRBD1 matching 7 bases. Germline V gene data show CDR1 as MNHNS and CDR2 as SASEGT. The CDR3 is made up of 14 amino acids. The V gene end was trimmed by 4 bases and the J gene end by 3 bases; junction bases not matched to a gene: 5. Here the CDR3 reads CASSGQGDHTEAFF. The CDR3 DNA reads TGTGCCAGCAGTGGACAGGGCGATCACACTGAAGCTTTCTTT.

The sample holds many counts of this clonotype. The genes are TRBV12-3 or TRBV12-4 and TRBJ2-3, with D tentatively TRBD2 (6 bases). The CDR3 totals 14 residues. Deletions cut 6 bases from V and 0 bases from J, with 10 bases between. CDR3 region: CASSGTSSTDTQYF. The CDR3 DNA reads as TGTGCCAGCAGCGGGACTTCTAGCACAGATACGCAGTATTTT.

The chain is built from TRBV7-9 and TRBJ2-7; D is possibly TRBD2 (5 bases). CDR1 and CDR2 (germline): SEHNR, FQNEAQ (reference sequence). Trimming cost V 7 bases and J 0 bases, with 13 bases left between them. The CDR3 spans 14 residues. The CDR3 nucleotides are TGTGCCAGCACCCCGTCCCGGGACTCCTACGAGCAGTACTTC. Translating gives CASTPSRDSYEQYF.

The table lists this clonotype with many counts. The genes are TRBV12-3 or TRBV12-4 and TRBJ1-1, with 8 bases identical to TRBD1. The CDR3 sequence is 11 residues long. With 8 bases clipped from V and 8 bases from J, the junction kept 4 bases outside the gene matches. The CDR3, as DNA: TGTGCCAGCGGGCAGGGGGCGGAAGCTTTCTTT. It yields the protein CASGQGAEAFF.

The chain joins TRBV20-1 to TRBJ1-1; D is possibly TRBD1 (6 bases). Germline V lookup: CDR1 DFQATT, CDR2 SNEGSKA (reference sequence). V was clipped by 1 base and J by 1 base, with 13 bases between them. The CDR3 is made up of 15 amino acids. This chain's CDR3 is CSARVPRGPNTEAFF. For the CDR3, the DNA is TGCAGTGCTAGAGTCCCCAGGGGACCGAACACTGAAGCTTTCTTT.

The CDR3 region is CSATRQASGYTF. CDR3 in DNA: TGCAGTGCTACTCGACAGGCCTCTGGCTACACCTTC. The chain recombines TRBV20-1 with TRBJ1-2, with D perhaps TRBD1 (6 bases). Trimming shortened V by 4 bases and J by 7 bases, and 13 bases separated the two germline ends. The CDR3 length is 12 residues. The V gene's germline CDR1 is DFQATT and CDR2 SNEGSKA (reference sequence).

This clonotype was seen only a few times. The J gene is TRBJ2-7, the V gene TRBV6-2 or TRBV6-3; 10 nucleotides line up with TRBD1. The CDR3 sequence is 13 residues long. In germline, CDR1 is MNHEY, CDR2 SVGEGT. With 6 bases clipped from V and 3 bases from J, the junction kept 2 bases outside the gene matches. CDR3 DNA sequence: TGTGCCAGCAGGGGACAGGGGTTCTACGAGCAGTACTTC. As protein: CASRGQGFYEQYF.

The chain uses TRBV7-9 and TRBJ2-5; TRBD2 aligns across 7 bases. CDR3 size: 11 residues. The germline gives CDR1 SEHNR, CDR2 FQNEAQ (reference sequence). The junction had 3 bases not matched to a gene; V was cut back by 1 base and J by 13 bases. This CDR3 reads CASSLGLASYF. The CDR3 bases are TGTGCCAGCAGCTTAGGACTAGCCTCGTACTTC.

This chain joins TRBV30 and TRBJ2-7; the match to TRBD1 covers 7 bases. Trimming took 2 bases from V and 9 from J; bases not matched to a gene: 10. The germline gives CDR1 GTSNPN, CDR2 SVGIG (reference sequence). The CDR3 runs 13 residues. The CDR3 is CAWSPRDSKRQYF. CDR3 coding DNA: TGTGCCTGGAGTCCCCGGGACAGTAAACGGCAGTACTTC.

The chain carries TRBV27 and TRBJ2-1; the D is unclear. CDR1 MNHEY and CDR2 SMNVEV come from the germline V gene (reference sequence). The CDR3 spans 14 residues. V shed 3 bases and J shed 6 bases, with 12 bases lying between them. Here the CDR3 reads CASSFSRSGNEQFF. CDR3 nucleotides: TGTGCCAGCAGTTTTTCTAGAAGTGGCAATGAGCAGTTCTTC.

This clonotype was picked up a small number of times. The chain couples TRBV6-5 to TRBJ2-7; 7 bases agree with TRBD1. This CDR3 contains 14 residues. Germline V gene lookup returns CDR1 MNHEY and CDR2 SVGAGI. V shed 2 bases and J 2 bases; nucleotides not matched to a gene: 3. CDR3 coding DNA: TGTGCCAGCAGTTACGACAGGGTACCCTACGAGCAGTACTTC. Translating it yields CASSYDRVPYEQYF.

This clonotype has just a few counts. The rearrangement uses TRBV7-8 and TRBJ2-5, with TRBD2 matching over 10 bases. V was clipped by 2 bases and J by 5 bases; unmatched bases: 5. Germline CDR1 is SGHVS and CDR2 is FQNEAQ. CDR3 length: 15 amino acids. The CDR3: CASSLLPSGGETQYF. DNA for the CDR3: TGTGCCAGCAGCTTACTCCCTAGCGGGGGCGAGACCCAGTACTTC.

This clonotype has more than one count but fewer than ten. This chain uses TRBV30 with TRBJ2-1, with a weak D call TRBD1 (5 bases). The CDR3 spans 13 residues. Germline V gene sequence: CDR1 GTSNPN, CDR2 SVGIG (reference sequence). Trimming shortened V by 0 bases and J by 4 bases, and 7 bases separated the two germline ends. CDR3 bases: TGTGCCTGGAGTGTAGACAGATACAATGAGCAGTTCTTC. Protein product: CAWSVDRYNEQFF.

The chain links TRBV4-1 to TRBJ2-1; 16 nucleotides agree with TRBD2. This CDR3 comprises 19 residues. Germline trimming cut 1 base from V and 2 bases from J; bases unmatched to any gene: 5. Germline V CDR1 and CDR2: MGHRA, YSYEKL. The CDR3 region has the DNA TGCGCCAGCAGCCAAGTTTTGGGACTAGCGGGGGGGACCTACAATGAGCAGTTCTTC. It encodes CASSQVLGLAGGTYNEQFF.

This chain connects TRBV4-1 to TRBJ2-2; D call uncertain. The ends were cut back, 2 bases at V and 6 bases at J, with 4 bases in the middle. Germline lookup yields CDR1 MGHRA and CDR2 YSYEKL. This CDR3 is built from 12 residues. CDR3 amino acids: CASSQLSGELFF. CDR3 coding DNA: TGCGCCAGCAGCCAACTATCCGGGGAGCTGTTTTTT.

The chain joins TRBV7-2 to TRBJ2-7, with a possible D match to TRBD2 (5 bases). The germline CDR1 and CDR2 sequences are SGHTA and FQGNSA. This CDR3 has 13 residues. V dropped 6 bases and J dropped 5 bases, with 14 bases sitting between them. The CDR3: CASSLAFSHEQYF. DNA for the CDR3: TGTGCCAGCAGTCTAGCCTTCAGTCACGAGCAGTACTTC.